The 9 T cell receptor beta chains given below trace back to one sample, sequenced in a study of Ad26.COV2.S vaccination and SARS-CoV-2 variants. Treatment indicated: some 20 received Ad26.COV2.S at low or high dose, single or two shots; about 5 received placebo; per-sample allocation not given. Collection of the samples took place on day 63 after the first injection of vaccine or placebo. Only in-frame clones appear in the TCRdb table, and some are missing; sequencing was by immunoSEQ multiplex PCR. The sample contains fewer than 500,000 clones, 80% to 90% of which appear only once. This specimen was peripheral blood, taken in a trial of Ad26.COV2.S vaccine versus placebo. The source is a person between 18 and 59 years old who received the Ad26.COV2.S COVID-19 vaccine or a placebo.

CDR3 sequence (DNA): TGTGCCAGCAGAGATCAGGGGATCTCCTATAATTCACCCCTCCACTTT. Amino acids: CASRDQGISYNSPLHF. The chain has TRBV7-9 and TRBJ1-6, with D possibly being TRBD1 (6 bases). There are 16 residues in the CDR3. The V gene lost 6 bases and the J gene lost 0 bases, with 12 bases spanning the gap. CDR1 SEHNR and CDR2 FQNEAQ come from the germline V gene (reference sequence).

The chain combines TRBV9 with TRBJ1-6, with D perhaps matching TRBD1 (5 bases). Trimming pared 0 bases from V and 4 bases from J, leaving 8 bases between. The CDR3 extends over 15 amino acids. Germline lookup yields CDR1 SGDLS and CDR2 YYNGEE. This CDR3 reads CASSVDRRYNSPLHF. As DNA, the CDR3 is TGTGCCAGCAGCGTAGACAGGAGATATAATTCACCCCTCCACTTT.

This chain connects TRBV28 to TRBJ1-1; tentative D call: TRBD1 (5 bases). CDR1 and CDR2 from the germline V gene are MDHEN and SYDVKM. Trimming shortened V by 3 bases and J by 3 bases, and 17 bases separated the two germline ends. The CDR3 length is 16 residues. The CDR3 sequence is CASSLEGRLLDTEAFF. CDR3 bases: TGTGCCAGCAGTTTGGAGGGGCGCCTTTTGGACACTGAAGCTTTCTTT.

This clone was detected only a few times. The rearrangement uses TRBV3-1 (or the pseudogene TRBV3-2) and TRBJ2-3; D remains unclear. The V gene's germline CDR1 is LGHDT and CDR2 YNNKEL (reference sequence). Trimming cost V 6 bases and J 2 bases, with 15 bases left between them. CDR3 length: 15 amino acids. The CDR3 DNA follows: TGTGCCAGCAGTCTCGACTGGCGGCCCACAGATACGCAGTATTTT. This encodes CASSLDWRPTDTQYF.

The gene calls are TRBV7-9 and TRBJ2-2; no firm D call. V dropped 4 bases and J dropped 6 bases, with 18 bases sitting between them. The CDR3 sequence is 16 residues long. Germline V gives CDR1 SEHNR, CDR2 FQNEAQ (reference sequence). CDR3 amino acids: CASSYLGRVRAGELFF. The CDR3 coding sequence is TGTGCCAGCAGCTACCTGGGAAGGGTCCGCGCCGGGGAGCTGTTTTTT.

The chain combines TRBV7-2 with TRBJ2-1; D could derive from TRBD1 or TRBD2 (5 bases each). V was cut by 6 bases and J by 8 bases, with 23 bases left in between. This CDR3 comprises 16 residues. CDR1 is SGHTA and CDR2 is FQGNSA in the germline V gene. CDR3 loop: CASSPPGLEGYDEQFF. CDR3 sequence (DNA): TGTGCCAGCAGTCCTCCTGGCCTCGAGGGGTATGATGAGCAGTTCTTC.

The chain joins TRBV10-3 to TRBJ2-5; 9 bases are shared with TRBD2. CDR3 length: 16 residues. Germline CDR1 reads ENHRY; CDR2 reads SYGVKD. Trimming took 10 bases from V and 4 from J; bases not matched to a gene: 16. The chain's CDR3 is CATTPVDGTSTETQYF. The CDR3 DNA reads TGTGCCACCACCCCGGTTGACGGGACTAGCACAGAGACCCAGTACTTC.

The chain employs TRBV2 and TRBJ1-1; D is unresolved. V was trimmed by 6 bases and J by 1 base, leaving 15 bases between them. The CDR3 is 15 residues long. Germline V gene data show CDR1 as SNHLY and CDR2 as FYNNEI. The CDR3 coding sequence is TGTGCCAGCAGGACGTACGAGGGTGGGAACACTGAAGCTTTCTTT. This encodes CASRTYEGGNTEAFF.

This chain links TRBV7-9 with TRBJ1-2; D is ambiguous. Germline V gives CDR1 SEHNR, CDR2 FQNEAQ (reference sequence). The CDR3 extends over 14 amino acids. V shed 1 base and J shed 7 bases, with 13 bases lying between them. In DNA form, the CDR3 reads TGTGCCAGCAGCTTAGATTTACTCCAAACTGGCTACACCTTC. Translated: CASSLDLLQTGYTF.